Shown below are 24 T cell receptor beta chains from a single sample sequenced in a study of graft-versus-host responses after intestinal transplantation (dated by TCRdb to the early 2020s). Library prep was done by the immunoSEQ multiplex PCR assay. Drawn from immuneACCESS, this table holds only the in-frame rearrangements with V and J called that TCRdb kept. Clones are partly lost; checked studies trace under half to an unresolved V gene and leave the rest unexplained. Counted in this sample were about 50,000 clones; about 88% of them appeared once. The ten largest clones represent over 0.4% of the sample. These receptors' antigens are unknown. The time point label, as the study defines it: cells obtained before transplantation from donor or recipient. This material consisted of unstimulated CD4+ T cells sorted from spleen or lymph node cells, taken before transplant. The receptors come from a human donor who was the organ donor for an intestinal transplant.

The chain's CDR3 is CASSFDRTLHF. In DNA, the CDR3 is TGTGCCAGCAGCTTCGACCGGACCCTCCACTTT. This sequence joins TRBV5-6 and TRBJ1-6; D is unresolved. CDR1 is SGHDT, CDR2 YYEEEE, per germline. The CDR3 loop spans 11 amino acids. V was shortened by 2 bases and J by 14 bases, with 8 bases between the two germline ends.

The chain carries TRBV5-4 and TRBJ2-1; 8 bases are shared with TRBD1. Looked up from germline, CDR1 is SGHNT and CDR2 is YYREEE (reference sequence). Trimming removed 2 bases from V and 6 bases from J; junction bases left unmatched: 10. CDR3 length: 16 amino acids. The CDR3 protein is CASSFSDRGDLNEQFF. The CDR3, as DNA: TGTGCCAGCAGCTTCAGCGACAGGGGCGACCTCAATGAGCAGTTCTTC.

The rearrangement uses TRBV18 and TRBJ1-2; D is uncertain. The CDR3 covers 13 residues. V was cut by 5 bases and J by 3 bases, with 10 bases left in between. Per the germline V gene, CDR1 is KGHSH and CDR2 is LQKENI. The CDR3 region is CASSTGTDYGYTF. CDR3 coding DNA: TGTGCCAGCTCAACGGGAACAGACTATGGCTACACCTTC.

This rearrangement joins TRBV19 to TRBJ1-1; no reliable D call. The CDR3 contains 12 residues. V gave up 3 bases and J gave up 7 bases, with 9 bases separating them. The germline V gene encodes CDR1 LNHDA and CDR2 SQIVND (reference sequence). CDR3 region: CASSIDGNEAFF. The CDR3 nucleotides read TGTGCCAGTAGTATCGACGGAAATGAAGCTTTCTTT.

V is TRBV4-1 and J is TRBJ1-3, with TRBD1 identical over 8 bases. After removal of 2 bases from V and 3 bases from J, the junction contained 3 bases not matched to a gene. Germline assignment: CDR1 MGHRA and CDR2 YSYEKL. CDR3 length equals 15 residues. CDR3 sequence: CASSQSRGLGNTIYF. Written as DNA, the CDR3 is TGCGCCAGCAGCCAAAGCAGGGGGCTTGGAAACACCATATATTTT.

V is TRBV27 and J is TRBJ2-5; 11 nucleotides align to TRBD2. The CDR3 is made up of 16 amino acids. V trimming: 5 bases; J trimming: 4 bases; junction bases outside the gene matches: 9. The germline gives CDR1 MNHEY, CDR2 SMNVEV (reference sequence). CDR3 loop: CASSPETLAGGETQYF. The CDR3 DNA is TGTGCCAGCAGTCCCGAGACCCTAGCGGGGGGAGAGACCCAGTACTTC.

The chain employs TRBV30 and TRBJ2-1; D may be TRBD2 (5 bases). The CDR3 spans 12 residues. Trimming removed 3 bases at V and 8 bases at J, with 11 bases between. Germline V lookup: CDR1 GTSNPN, CDR2 SVGIG (reference sequence). The CDR3 reads CAWRRGSYEQFF. In DNA, the CDR3 is TGTGCCTGGAGGCGAGGGAGTTATGAGCAGTTCTTC.

The chain combines TRBV6-7 with TRBJ2-3; tentative D call: TRBD2 (6 bases). TRBV6-7 is annotated as an ORF whose role is uncertain. This CDR3 has 15 residues. V lost 5 bases to trimming and J lost 0 bases, with 12 bases between them. In nucleotides, the CDR3 is TGTGCCAGCAGTGGGGGGACTCCTAGCACAGATACGCAGTATTTT. Its translation is CASSGGTPSTDTQYF.

The J gene is TRBJ1-2, the V gene TRBV9, with D uncertain. Germline CDR1 reads SGDLS; CDR2 reads YYNGEE. The CDR3 is 13 residues long. V lost 0 bases and J 7 bases, leaving 10 bases between the germline ends. The DNA for the CDR3 is TGTGCCAGCAGCGTAGGAGGCAGCGTTGGCTACACCTTC. Translating it yields CASSVGGSVGYTF.

This clone was seen only once. This rearrangement joins TRBV7-9 to TRBJ2-7; TRBD2 aligns across 10 bases. Trimming removed 0 bases from V and 0 bases from J; junction bases left unmatched: 5. The CDR3 length is 17 residues. CDR1 and CDR2 (germline): SEHNR, FQNEAQ (reference sequence). In DNA form, the CDR3 reads TGTGCCAGCAGCTTAGCGGTGGCTAGCGGGAGCTCCTACGAGCAGTACTTC. It specifies CASSLAVASGSSYEQYF.

The CDR3 DNA sequence: TGTGCCAGCAGTCTCGGGACTAGCAAACACACAGATACGCAGTATTTT. This gives the protein CASSLGTSKHTDTQYF. The gene calls are TRBV27 and TRBJ2-3; the match to TRBD2 covers 9 bases. The CDR3 has 16 amino acids. V trimming: 5 bases; J trimming: 2 bases; junction bases outside the gene matches: 8. Germline CDR1 is MNHEY and CDR2 is SMNVEV (reference sequence).

The CDR3 sequence: CASSYPGQTQETQYF. The CDR3 bases are TGTGCCAGCAGTTACCCGGGACAGACACAAGAGACCCAGTACTTC. This rearrangement joins TRBV6-5 to TRBJ2-5, with 7 positions matching TRBD1. The CDR3 has 15 amino acids. Germline CDR1 reads MNHEY; CDR2 reads SVGAGI. After removal of 2 bases from V and 2 bases from J, the junction contained 5 bases not matched to a gene.

The chain is built from TRBV4-1 and TRBJ2-5; 7 bases are shared with TRBD2. With V trimmed by 1 base and J by 2 bases, 7 bases remained unmatched. Germline CDR1 reads MGHRA; CDR2 reads YSYEKL. This CDR3 region has 16 residues. CDR3 region: CASSQVTSVYQETQYF. CDR3 DNA sequence: TGCGCCAGCAGCCAAGTCACTAGCGTCTATCAAGAGACCCAGTACTTC.

This clone was seen more than once but under ten times. The J gene is TRBJ2-1, the V gene TRBV11-2, with 8 bases that match TRBD2. With V trimmed by 6 bases and J by 5 bases, 15 bases remained unmatched. CDR1 and CDR2 from the germline V gene are SGHAT and FQNNGV. The CDR3 sequence is 17 residues long. For the CDR3, the DNA is TGTGCCAGCAGTCTAATTGCGACGGGGGGGCTGAACAATGAGCAGTTCTTC. The encoded protein is CASSLIATGGLNNEQFF.

This clone has just one count. V is TRBV30 and J is TRBJ1-2; 8 bases line up with TRBD1. The CDR3 runs to 15 residues. Germline CDR1 and CDR2: GTSNPN and SVGIG (reference sequence). After removal of 3 bases from V and 3 bases from J, the junction contained 9 bases not matched to a gene. In nucleotides, the CDR3 is TGTGCCTGGAGACCCCGGACAGGGCGCGACTATGGCTACACCTTC. Encoded protein: CAWRPRTGRDYGYTF. Combining the CDR3 with reference TRBV30 and TRBJ1-2 gives the whole variable domain SQTIHQWPATLVQPVGSPLSLECTVEGTSNPNLYWYRQAAGRGLQLLFYSVGIGQISSEVPQNLSASRPQDRQFILSSKKLLLSDSGFYLCAWRPRTGRDYGYTFGSGTRLTVV.

V is TRBV19 and J is TRBJ1-4; D may be TRBD1 (5 bases). From germline, CDR1 is LNHDA and CDR2 SQIVND (reference sequence). The germline V and J ends were trimmed by 1 base and 7 bases, with 16 bases remaining between them. The CDR3 loop spans 16 amino acids. The DNA for the CDR3 is TGTGCCAGTAGTATAGCTGTTACAGGACGAGGTGAAAAACTGTTTTTT. This translates into CASSIAVTGRGEKLFF.

This clone was observed a single time. The chain employs TRBV7-9 and TRBJ2-5; a weak D match, TRBD1 (6 bases). Germline loops: CDR1 SEHNR, CDR2 FQNEAQ (reference sequence). The V and J ends lost 1 base and 5 bases respectively, with 11 bases between them. This CDR3 comprises 14 residues. The CDR3 DNA reads as TGTGCCAGCAGCTTAGGTACAGGGTACGAGACCCAGTACTTC. This encodes CASSLGTGYETQYF.

This chain links TRBV2 with TRBJ2-1; 7 nucleotides line up with TRBD2. CDR3 length equals 14 residues. In germline, CDR1 is SNHLY, CDR2 FYNNEI. V was clipped by 1 base and J by 6 bases; unmatched bases: 3. In nucleotides, the CDR3 is TGTGCCAGCAGTGAAGGCGGGAGTTTCAATGAGCAGTTCTTC. Translated: CASSEGGSFNEQFF.

The CDR3 sequence: CASSLDLGLAGGIEQYF. CDR3 DNA sequence: TGCGCCAGCAGCTTGGACCTGGGACTAGCGGGAGGCATCGAGCAGTACTTC. The chain carries TRBV5-1 and TRBJ2-7, with 15 positions matching TRBD2. With V trimmed by 0 bases and J by 6 bases, 7 bases remained unmatched. The length of the CDR3 is 17 residues. Germline V gene sequence: CDR1 SGHRS, CDR2 YFSETQ.

The V call is TRBV6-6, the J call TRBJ2-7; 12 bases map to TRBD2. CDR1 MNHNY and CDR2 SVGAGI come from the germline V gene (reference sequence). The CDR3 runs to 15 residues. Trimming cost V 6 bases and J 0 bases; bases outside gene matches: 3. CDR3 coding DNA: TGTGCCAGCAGGCAGACTAGCGGGAGCTCCTACGAGCAGTACTTC. Translation gives CASRQTSGSSYEQYF.

This chain connects TRBV5-3 to TRBJ1-2; possible D gene TRBD1, 6 bases. TRBV5-3 is an ORF, with its function uncertain. This CDR3 contains 16 residues. V was trimmed by 0 bases and J by 7 bases, leaving 19 bases between them. The CDR3 DNA reads TGTGCCAGAAGCTTGGGGCCAGGGGAATTGATGTGTGGCTACACCTTC. This gives the protein CARSLGPGELMCGYTF.

The J gene is TRBJ2-3, the V gene TRBV5-4; 10 positions agree with TRBD2. Germline V gene sequence: CDR1 SGHNT, CDR2 YYREEE (reference sequence). The CDR3 totals 18 residues. Germline trimming cut 4 bases from V and 4 bases from J; bases unmatched to any gene: 15. Here the CDR3 reads CASSPGRSGGARADTQYF. In DNA form, the CDR3 reads TGTGCCAGCAGCCCTGGGAGGAGCGGGGGGGCCCGGGCAGATACGCAGTATTTT. The full variable domain, completed using reference TRBV5-4 and TRBJ2-3, is ETGVTQSPTHLIKTRGQQVTLRCSSQSGHNTVSWYQQALGQGPQFIFQYYREEENGRGNFPPRFSGLQFPNYSSELNVNALELDDSALYLCASSPGRSGGARADTQYFGPGTRLTVL.

J is TRBJ2-7 and V is TRBV18, with 12 bases matching TRBD1. This CDR3 is built from 14 residues. J gave up 4 bases and V 3 bases, and 1 base lay outside the gene matches. Germline CDR1 is KGHSH and CDR2 is LQKENI. The CDR3 here is CASSPGQGAYEQYF. As DNA, the CDR3 is TGTGCCAGCTCACCGGGACAGGGGGCATACGAGCAGTACTTC.

The chain uses TRBV19 and TRBJ2-3; D gene unclear. V was pared by 6 bases and J by 4 bases, with 14 bases between. Germline V gene data show CDR1 as LNHDA and CDR2 as SQIVND (reference sequence). The CDR3 has 14 residues. The CDR3 sequence: CASRSGRIPDTQYF. For the CDR3, the DNA is TGTGCCAGTAGATCAGGCAGGATCCCAGATACGCAGTATTTT.